Each of the 27 T cell receptor beta chains below was sequenced from the same sample in a study of cytomegalovirus exposure and HLA in healthy donors. The repertoire was sequenced with immunoSEQ multiplex PCR; TCRdb's copy has only in-frame clones and lacks some. The table has roughly 330,000 clones, around 90% seen once. The specimen was PBMCs. These receptor sequences come from a woman under 40 in good health and CMV-seropositive.

This chain links TRBV19 with TRBJ1-5; TRBD1 matches 7 bases. This CDR3 region has 15 residues. Looked up from germline, CDR1 is LNHDA and CDR2 is SQIVND (reference sequence). Trimming at V came to 1 base and at J to 3 bases, leaving 3 bases not matched to a gene. The CDR3 sequence: CASSIGTGDNQPQHF. CDR3 nucleotide sequence: TGTGCCAGTAGTATAGGGACAGGCGACAATCAGCCCCAGCATTTT.

The chain is built from TRBV5-6 and TRBJ2-7; D is unresolved. The CDR3 is made up of 15 amino acids. Germline V gene data show CDR1 as SGHDT and CDR2 as YYEEEE. With 2 bases removed from V and 0 bases from J, the gap between germline ends came to 12 bases. The CDR3 region is CASSLEAELSYEQYF. The CDR3 DNA sequence: TGTGCCAGCAGCTTAGAGGCTGAACTCTCCTACGAGCAGTACTTC.

V gene TRBV11-1 combines with J gene TRBJ2-1, with 11 bases fitting TRBD2. The ends lost 5 bases at V and 5 bases at J; junction bases unmatched: 11. Per germline, CDR1 SGHAT and CDR2 FQDESV (reference sequence). This CDR3 is 17 amino acids long. CDR3 nucleotides: TGTGCCAGCAGCCTCACACTAGCGGGGGCTCCTCACAATGAGCAGTTCTTC. Its translation: CASSLTLAGAPHNEQFF.

V and J are TRBV7-3 and TRBJ2-1; D call uncertain. With 5 bases removed from V and 6 bases from J, the gap between germline ends came to 11 bases. This CDR3 comprises 13 residues. Looked up from germline, CDR1 is SGHTA and CDR2 is FQGTGA. Written as DNA, the CDR3 is TGTGCCAGCAGCCCCTTTGGAATCAATGAGCAGTTCTTC. It yields the protein CASSPFGINEQFF. Full variable domain (rest looked up from reference TRBV7-3 and TRBJ2-1): GAGVSQTPSNKVTEKGKYVELRCDPISGHTALYWYRQSLGQGPEFLIYFQGTGAADDSGLPNDRFFAVRPEGSVSTLKIQRTERGDSAVYLCASSPFGINEQFFGPGTRLTVL.

This rearrangement joins TRBV2 to TRBJ1-3; tentative D call: TRBD1 (6 bases). Trimming removed 3 bases from V and 2 bases from J, with 20 bases in between. The CDR3 runs to 18 residues. Germline values: CDR1 SNHLY, CDR2 FYNNEI. The CDR3 nucleotides read TGTGCCAGCAGTGACCCCCTAAGGGGGGGGTTAACTGGAAACACCATATATTTT. Translation gives CASSDPLRGGLTGNTIYF.

The chain recombines TRBV25-1 with TRBJ1-6; D is ambiguous. The germline V and J ends were trimmed by 4 bases and 5 bases, with 21 bases remaining between them. The CDR3 contains 18 residues. Germline V gene data show CDR1 as MGHDK and CDR2 as SYGVNS. The CDR3 here is CASSAAQWAPSHNSPLHF. CDR3 in DNA: TGTGCCAGCAGTGCAGCCCAATGGGCCCCCAGCCATAATTCACCCCTCCACTTT.

The rearrangement uses TRBV19 and TRBJ1-5; unclear D gene. V lost 3 bases, J lost 4 bases, and 10 bases lay in between. The CDR3 is 14 amino acids. Germline lookup yields CDR1 LNHDA and CDR2 SQIVND (reference sequence). CDR3 nucleotide sequence: TGTGCCAGTAGTATTCTGTCCGGGAATCAGCCCCAGCATTTT. Translation: CASSILSGNQPQHF. Using reference TRBV19 and TRBJ1-5 for the parts outside the CDR3, the full variable domain is DGGITQSPKYLFRKEGQNVTLSCEQNLNHDAMYWYRQDPGQGLRLIYYSQIVNDFQKGDIAEGYSVSREKKESFPLTVTSAQKNPTAFYLCASSILSGNQPQHFGDGTRLSIL.

This clone was counted between two and nine times. J is TRBJ1-5 and V is TRBV30, with D possibly TRBD1 on 6 matching bases. V was pared by 1 base and J by 6 bases, with 13 bases between. Germline CDR1 reads GTSNPN; CDR2 reads SVGIG (reference sequence). This CDR3 has 14 residues. The CDR3 loop is CAWSADRRAQPQHF. In DNA form, the CDR3 reads TGTGCCTGGAGTGCCGACAGGAGGGCTCAGCCCCAGCATTTT.

There are a few counts of this clone. This chain joins TRBV6-1 and TRBJ1-5; 9 bases line up with TRBD1. This CDR3 is built from 14 residues. The germline CDR1 and CDR2 sequences are MNHNS and SASEGT. J gave up 7 bases and V 5 bases, and 6 bases lay outside the gene matches. The CDR3 nucleotides are TGTGCCAGCAGTAATGGACAGGGGTTGCAGCCCCAGCATTTT. Protein: CASSNGQGLQPQHF.

The gene calls are TRBV30 and TRBJ2-3; 11 nucleotides line up with TRBD2. V dropped 8 bases and J dropped 4; count of bases not matched to a gene: 8. Per the germline V gene, CDR1 is GTSNPN and CDR2 is SVGIG (reference sequence). The CDR3 totals 14 residues. The CDR3 region is CALDGSGGADTQYF. The CDR3 DNA reads TGTGCCCTCGACGGTAGCGGGGGGGCAGATACGCAGTATTTT.

This sequence joins TRBV19 and TRBJ2-3; 8 nucleotides line up with TRBD1. The CDR3 is made up of 15 amino acids. The junction had 3 bases not matched to a gene; V was cut back by 1 base and J by 3 bases. The germline V gene encodes CDR1 LNHDA and CDR2 SQIVND (reference sequence). In nucleotides, the CDR3 is TGTGCCAGTAGTATAGGTCAGGGGGCGACAGATACGCAGTATTTT. Protein sequence: CASSIGQGATDTQYF.

The V call is TRBV28, the J call TRBJ1-1; TRBD1 might be the D (5 bases). The V gene lost 7 bases and the J gene lost 1 base, with 19 bases spanning the gap. The CDR3 is made up of 16 amino acids. Germline values: CDR1 MDHEN, CDR2 SYDVKM. As DNA, the CDR3 is TGTGCCAGCACCCTTGTCGGGGCCGGGTGGAACACTGAAGCTTTCTTT. Encoded protein: CASTLVGAGWNTEAFF. The variable domain in full, with the rest retrieved from reference TRBV28 and TRBJ1-1, is DVKVTQSSRYLVKRTGEKVFLECVQDMDHENMFWYRQDPGLGLRLIYFSYDVKMKEKGDIPEGYSVSREKKERFSLILESASTNQTSMYLCASTLVGAGWNTEAFFGQGTRLTVV.

The J gene is TRBJ1-6, the V gene TRBV7-9; maybe TRBD1 (6 bases). The CDR3 contains 14 residues. Germline CDR1 is SEHNR and CDR2 is FQNEAQ (reference sequence). Trimming left V 5 bases short and J 13 bases short, with 18 bases between. As DNA, the CDR3 is TGTGCCAGCAGCCCACAGGGTAGGCCCTCCCCCCTCCACTTT. Protein sequence: CASSPQGRPSPLHF.

The CDR3 here is CASSRDVSAASNQPQHF. DNA for the CDR3: TGTGCCAGCAGCAGGGACGTTTCGGCGGCTAGCAATCAGCCCCAGCATTTT. The genes are TRBV27 and TRBJ1-5; TRBD1 might be the D (5 bases). The CDR3 sequence is 17 residues long. Deletions cut 6 bases from V and 0 bases from J, with 18 bases between. The germline V gene encodes CDR1 MNHEY and CDR2 SMNVEV (reference sequence).

The V call is TRBV4-3, the J call TRBJ1-2; weak D call: TRBD1 (6 bases). This CDR3 comprises 12 residues. The V and J ends lost 3 bases and 9 bases respectively, with 11 bases between them. Per the germline V gene, CDR1 is LGHNA and CDR2 is YSLEER. The CDR3 DNA reads TGCGCCAGCAGCCATCGTACAGGGAGCTACACCTTC. This codes for CASSHRTGSYTF.

The chain joins TRBV15 to TRBJ2-7, with D uncertain. Germline V gene data show CDR1 as LNHNV and CDR2 as YYDKDF (reference sequence). V dropped 1 base and J dropped 1 base, with 8 bases sitting between them. The CDR3 runs to 14 residues. The CDR3 nucleotides are TGTGCCACCAGCAGAGGAGGCGATTCCTACGAGCAGTACTTC. Translating it yields CATSRGGDSYEQYF.

The chain has TRBV27 and TRBJ2-5; D unclear. CDR1 and CDR2 (germline): MNHEY, SMNVEV (reference sequence). The V gene lost 6 bases and the J gene lost 1 base, with 9 bases spanning the gap. The CDR3 consists of 13 residues. The CDR3 bases are TGTGCCAGCAGAGGGTTTTCCCAAGAGACCCAGTACTTC. This gives the protein CASRGFSQETQYF.

CDR3 protein: CSVVGGRETQYF. The CDR3 coding sequence is TGCAGCGTTGTAGGCGGGAGGGAGACCCAGTACTTC. J is TRBJ2-5 and V is TRBV29-1; 8 bases are shared with TRBD2. Unmatched junction bases numbered 3, after V lost 4 bases and J lost 5 bases. Germline assignment: CDR1 SQVTM and CDR2 ANQGSEA. The CDR3 contains 12 residues. Full variable domain (outside the CDR3, taken from reference TRBV29-1 and TRBJ2-5): SAVISQKPSRDICQRGTSLTIQCQVDSQVTMMFWYRQQPGQSLTLIATANQGSEATYESGFVIDKFPISRPNLTFSTLTVSNMSPEDSSIYLCSVVGGRETQYFGPGTRLLVL.

J is TRBJ1-1 and V is TRBV30; possible D gene TRBD1, 6 bases. Between the trimmed V and J ends, which lost 7 bases and 2 bases, there was a span of 17 bases. The CDR3 is made up of 14 amino acids. In germline, CDR1 is GTSNPN, CDR2 SVGIG (reference sequence). CDR3 sequence: CASTIGQPNTEAFF. The CDR3 DNA reads as TGTGCCTCCACAATTGGACAGCCTAACACTGAAGCTTTCTTT.

The V gene is TRBV18, the J gene TRBJ2-7, with a weak D call TRBD1 (6 bases). CDR3 length: 14 residues. The germline V and J ends were trimmed by 3 bases and 3 bases, with 12 bases remaining between them. Germline values: CDR1 KGHSH, CDR2 LQKENI. For the CDR3, the DNA is TGTGCCAGCTCACCGCGACAGGCAAACTACGAGCAGTACTTC. Protein product: CASSPRQANYEQYF.

This clone occurred a few times. The chain has TRBV7-2 and TRBJ2-5; possibly TRBD1 or TRBD2 for D (5 bases each). Trimming took off 5 bases at V and 1 base at J, with 14 bases between the two ends. CDR1 and CDR2 (germline): SGHTA, FQGNSA. The CDR3 is 15 residues long. DNA of the CDR3: TGTGCCAGCAGCATGGGACGCCTACTCCAAGAGACCCAGTACTTC. Translating gives CASSMGRLLQETQYF.

This sequence joins TRBV9 and TRBJ1-6; D is possibly TRBD1 (5 bases). Looked up from germline, CDR1 is SGDLS and CDR2 is YYNGEE. The CDR3 is 17 amino acids. Deletions cut 6 bases from V and 1 base from J, with 17 bases between. CDR3 loop: CASTQTSTVSYNSPLHF. CDR3 DNA: TGTGCCAGCACCCAGACATCGACAGTGTCCTATAATTCACCCCTCCACTTT.

The CDR3 DNA reads as TGTGCCAGCACGGGACATAAGAACACCGGGGAGCTGTTTTTT. Its protein product is CASTGHKNTGELFF. This chain uses TRBV7-9 with TRBJ2-2; D possibly corresponds to TRBD1 (6 bases). V lost 7 bases, J lost 1 base, and 10 bases lay in between. CDR3 length equals 14 residues. Germline V gene sequence: CDR1 SEHNR, CDR2 FQNEAQ (reference sequence).

The chain uses TRBV7-8 and TRBJ2-7, with D tentatively TRBD1 (8 bases). This CDR3 is 14 amino acids long. Germline CDR1 SGHVS, CDR2 FQNEAQ. V was cut by 5 bases and J by 6 bases, with 17 bases left in between. The CDR3 nucleotides read TGTGCCAGCAGCCCCCAAACAGGGGGGGGCGAGCAGTACTTC. Protein sequence: CASSPQTGGGEQYF.

The V gene is TRBV5-4, the J gene TRBJ2-6; 11 bases line up with TRBD1. This CDR3 is 17 amino acids long. Germline V gene sequence: CDR1 SGHNT, CDR2 YYREEE (reference sequence). The ends lost 2 bases at V and 2 bases at J; junction bases unmatched: 3. CDR3 sequence: CASSFGQGAAGANVLTF. CDR3 nucleotides: TGTGCCAGCAGCTTTGGACAGGGGGCGGCTGGGGCCAACGTCCTGACTTTC.

CDR3 coding DNA: TGTGCCAGCAGCTCCGTTGGACAGCTTTATGGCTACACCTTC. It encodes CASSSVGQLYGYTF. The chain recombines TRBV27 with TRBJ1-2; D is perhaps TRBD1 (6 bases). Trimming pared 6 bases from V and 5 bases from J, leaving 16 bases between. This CDR3 is 14 amino acids long. Germline lookup yields CDR1 MNHEY and CDR2 SMNVEV (reference sequence).

The sample holds a few counts of this clone. J is TRBJ1-1 and V is TRBV28; D uncertain. The CDR3 sequence is 11 residues long. Germline CDR1 and CDR2: MDHEN and SYDVKM. Trimming removed 7 bases at V and 2 bases at J, with 5 bases between. The CDR3 loop reads CASKGNTEAFF. The DNA of the CDR3 is TGTGCCAGCAAGGGAAACACTGAAGCTTTCTTT.